The 26 T cell receptor beta chains in this list originate from one sample, sequenced in a study of CD8+CD57+ T cells in acquired aplastic anemia. An expansion of CD8+CD57+ cells by flow cytometry had been shown in patients chosen for sequencing. TCR beta VDJ combinations and CDR3 sequences were profiled from genomic DNA. One entry per CDR3 protein, called by TCRdb with MiXCR from the reads. The sample records around 250,000 distinct CDR3 sequences, approximately 82% being singletons. The sequenced sample was sorted CD4+, CD8+, or CD8+CD57+ T cells (not recorded which) from PBMCs. These receptors were obtained from a human donor with aplastic anemia.

This chain joins TRBV7-6 and TRBJ2-7, with D perhaps TRBD2 (6 bases). CDR3 size: 15 residues. V lost 3 bases and J 6 bases, leaving 18 bases between the germline ends. Germline assignment: CDR1 SGHVS and CDR2 FNYEAQ. The chain's CDR3 is CASSFLAGTSSEQYV. DNA for the CDR3: TGTGCCAGCAGCTTCCTCGCGGGAACGTCATCCGAGCAGTACGTC.

This sequence joins TRBV4-2 and TRBJ1-3; D is perhaps TRBD1 (6 bases). Per germline, CDR1 LGHNA and CDR2 YNFKEQ. The CDR3 loop spans 17 amino acids. With 5 bases removed from V and 0 bases from J, the gap between germline ends came to 17 bases. The CDR3: CASSSRAGGLSGNTIYF. Written as DNA, the CDR3 is TGTGCCAGCAGCTCAAGGGCTGGGGGCCTCTCTGGAAACACCATATATTTT.

Points on this clonotype: One end of the junction fails to match germline, which may point to a read error. This sequence joins TRBV7-2 and TRBJ2-5; D perhaps matches TRBD2 (5 bases). This CDR3 is 14 amino acids long. Germline values: CDR1 SGHTA, CDR2 FQGNSA. The CDR3 bases are TGTGCCAGCAGCTTAGCGGGAGAGCACGATACCCAGCATTTC. Translating it yields CASSLAGEHDTQHF.

The V gene is TRBV5-6, the J gene TRBJ1-6; possible D gene TRBD1, 5 bases. The CDR3 sequence is 14 residues long. V was trimmed by 0 bases and J by 8 bases, leaving 9 bases between them. Germline values: CDR1 SGHDT, CDR2 YYEEEE. The CDR3 DNA is TGTGCCAGCAGCTTGGAGGAGGGGCATTCACCCCTCCACTTT. As protein: CASSLEEGHSPLHF.

A remark on this clonotype: The junction does not match germline at one end; this may be a read error. This chain connects TRBV7-9 to TRBJ2-5; D not certain. This CDR3 comprises 14 residues. Looked up from germline, CDR1 is SEHNR and CDR2 is FQNEAQ (reference sequence). This CDR3 reads CASSRGSEHTTEDF. As DNA, the CDR3 is TGTGCCAGCAGCAGAGGCAGCGAGCATACGACCGAGGACTTC. The full variable domain, with the rest looked up from reference TRBV7-9 and TRBJ2-5, is DTGVSQNPRHKITKRGQNVTFRCDPISEHNRLYWYRQTLGQGPEFLTYFQNEAQLEKSRLLSDRFSAERPKGSFSTLEIQRTEQGDSAMYLCASSRGSEHTTEDFGPGTRLLVL.

The chain has TRBV5-4 and TRBJ2-1; 7 nucleotides agree with TRBD2. CDR3 length: 16 residues. Germline V gene lookup returns CDR1 SGHNT and CDR2 YYREEE (reference sequence). V lost 2 bases and J lost 5; bases outside the gene matches: 10. CDR3 in DNA: TGTGCCAGCAGCTTTACTAGCGAAATCCAACACAATGAGCAGTTCTTC. Residues: CASSFTSEIQHNEQFF.

In regard to this clonotype: The junction departs from the called germline gene at one end, perhaps through a read error. The chain carries TRBV29-1 and TRBJ1-1, with D hard to call. The CDR3 has 12 amino acids. CDR1 SQVTM and CDR2 ANQGSEA come from the germline V gene. The CDR3, as DNA: TGCAGCGTTGGGTTATCGGCCGGGGAGGCGTTTTTT. It encodes CSVGLSAGEAFF.

As to this clonotype: The junction departs from germline at one end; a sequencing error may be responsible. V gene TRBV11-3 combines with J gene TRBJ2-3; D gene unclear. Germline V gene sequence: CDR1 SGHNT, CDR2 YENEEA. This CDR3 spans 13 amino acids. The CDR3: CASGLEPSHTQYF. The CDR3 DNA sequence: TGTGCCAGCGGCTTAGAGCCGAGTCATACGCAGTATTTT.

Concerning this clonotype: Because the CDR3 is missing its conserved closing phenylalanine or tryptophan, this is likely a read error. The limits of the CDR3 on the DNA are not certain, so only TCRdb's listed CDR3 is given. The gene calls are TRBV7-7 and TRBJ2-7; TRBD2 is the table's D call, not checked against the DNA. The CDR3 numbers 13 amino acids, ends counted. Per germline, CDR1 SSHAT and CDR2 FNYEAQ (reference sequence). The CDR3 spells CAGQRGAATQHYG.

A few counts support this clonotype. The genes are TRBV7-9 and TRBJ1-1, with TRBD1 as a possible D gene (6 bases). Germline-derived CDR1 and CDR2 are SEHNR and FQNEAQ (reference sequence). The CDR3 extends over 15 amino acids. Between the trimmed V and J ends, which lost 1 base and 14 bases, there was a span of 23 bases. Written as DNA, the CDR3 is TGTGCCAGCAGCTTAGTACCCGGGGGGCACACTTTTGGATTCTTT. It is translated as CASSLVPGGHTFGFF. The full variable domain, completed using reference TRBV7-9 and TRBJ1-1, is DTGVSQNPRHKITKRGQNVTFRCDPISEHNRLYWYRQTLGQGPEFLTYFQNEAQLEKSRLLSDRFSAERPKGSFSTLEIQRTEQGDSAMYLCASSLVPGGHTFGFFGQGTRLTVV.

On this clonotype itself: No DNA is shown, since the ends of the CDR3 on it are uncertain; the CDR3 is the one TCRdb lists. V gene TRBV7-9 combines with J gene TRBJ2-3. The CDR3 length is 14 residues, termini included. Germline V gives CDR1 SEHNR, CDR2 FQNEAQ (reference sequence). CDR3 in amino acids: CASSVGAGTDNFYF.

This chain joins TRBV7-9 and TRBJ2-7; 10 nucleotides match TRBD1. V lost 1 base, J lost 7 bases, and 4 bases stayed unmatched. Germline-derived CDR1 and CDR2 are SEHNR and FQNEAQ (reference sequence). CDR3 length: 14 residues. In DNA form, the CDR3 reads TGTGCCAGCAGCTTAGGACAGGGGGCAGGGGAGCAGTACTTC. This translates into CASSLGQGAGEQYF.

The rearrangement links TRBV5-4 to TRBJ1-1; D unresolved. This CDR3 comprises 14 residues. In germline, CDR1 is SGHNT, CDR2 YYREEE (reference sequence). Trimming stripped 4 bases from V and 3 bases from J, with 13 bases between. The CDR3 is CASSITTLDTEAFF. CDR3 DNA sequence: TGTGCCAGCAGCATTACGACCTTGGACACTGAAGCTTTCTTT. The whole variable domain, remainder taken from reference TRBV5-4 and TRBJ1-1, is ETGVTQSPTHLIKTRGQQVTLRCSSQSGHNTVSWYQQALGQGPQFIFQYYREEENGRGNFPPRFSGLQFPNYSSELNVNALELDDSALYLCASSITTLDTEAFFGQGTRLTVV.

This clonotype was observed a handful of times. The genes are TRBV7-9 and TRBJ1-1; 11 positions agree with TRBD1. Germline trimming cut 5 bases from V and 14 bases from J; bases unmatched to any gene: 16. CDR3 length: 15 amino acids. Germline values: CDR1 SEHNR, CDR2 FQNEAQ (reference sequence). CDR3 nucleotides: TGTGCCAGCAGCAAGGGACAGGGGGACCGATACAATGAGTTCTTT. The encoded protein is CASSKGQGDRYNEFF. The full variable domain, its missing parts supplied by reference TRBV7-9 and TRBJ1-1, is DTGVSQNPRHKITKRGQNVTFRCDPISEHNRLYWYRQTLGQGPEFLTYFQNEAQLEKSRLLSDRFSAERPKGSFSTLEIQRTEQGDSAMYLCASSKGQGDRYNEFFGQGTRLTVV.

For this clonotype: Sequence at one end of the junction differs from germline and may be a read error. The rearrangement links TRBV2 to TRBJ2-1, with D unclear. The DNA matches TRBJ2-7 better at its end, which makes the J call doubtful. Per the germline V gene, CDR1 is SNHLY and CDR2 is FYNNEI. This CDR3 region has 13 residues. CDR3 DNA: TGTGCTAGCAGCTTATCCCCCACGAATGCGCAGTACTTC. Encoded protein: CASSLSPTNAQYF.

At least ten counts were recorded for this clonotype. This rearrangement joins TRBV7-9 to TRBJ1-1; TRBD1 is a possible D gene (6 bases). The CDR3 is made up of 15 amino acids. Trimming stripped 5 bases from V and 0 bases from J, with 13 bases between. Germline CDR1 is SEHNR and CDR2 is FQNEAQ (reference sequence). This chain's CDR3 is CASSPTGNMNTEAFF. In DNA form, the CDR3 reads TGTGCCAGCAGCCCCACAGGGAATATGAACACTGAAGCTTTCTTT.

This clonotype was recorded only once. One end of the junction varies from germline; a read error may be responsible. This chain connects TRBV7-7 to TRBJ1-2; unclear D gene. The CDR3 consists of 13 residues. Germline loops: CDR1 SSHAT, CDR2 FNYEAQ (reference sequence). In DNA form, the CDR3 reads TGTGCCAGCAGGTCTTTCACGAGCTATCGCTACCAGTTC. Translating gives CASRSFTSYRYQF.

This rearrangement joins TRBV9 to TRBJ1-2, with D maybe TRBD1 (6 bases). The CDR3 contains 15 residues. The germline V and J ends were trimmed by 4 bases and 1 base, with 14 bases remaining between them. CDR1 and CDR2 (germline): SGDLS, YYNGEE. The CDR3 reads CASSYDRTLNYGYTF. The CDR3 DNA is TGTGCCAGCAGCTATGACAGGACCCTTAACTATGGCTACACCTTC.

The rearrangement uses TRBV9 and TRBJ1-6; 8 nucleotides match TRBD1. Trimming took 5 bases from V and 18 from J; bases not matched to a gene: 16. The CDR3 sequence is 14 residues long. The germline V gene has CDR1 SGDLS and CDR2 YYNGEE. CDR3 nucleotides: TGTGCCAGCAGTTCAGACAGGGGAAATTCACCCACCCACTTT. Encoded protein: CASSSDRGNSPTHF.

This clonotype has a single count. An end of the junction does not agree with germline; a read error may underlie this. The V and J genes are TRBV7-9 and TRBJ2-5, with a tentative D call TRBD2 (7 bases). The germline V gene encodes CDR1 SEHNR and CDR2 FQNEAQ (reference sequence). The CDR3 has 15 residues. This CDR3 is CASSFARGRGENQYF. The CDR3 nucleotides are TGTGCCAGCAGCTTTGCCCGAGGGAGGGGGGAGAACCAGTACTTC.

For this clonotype: The junction departs from the called germline gene at one end, perhaps through a read error. The rearrangement joins TRBV2 to TRBJ2-1; D gene unclear. The CDR3 consists of 14 residues. The germline V gene has CDR1 SNHLY and CDR2 FYNNEI. The CDR3 loop is CASREVAWGNEQFF. In nucleotides, the CDR3 is TGTGCCAGCAGGGAAGTGGCCTGGGGCAATGAGCAGTTCTTC.

V usage is TRBV7-9 and J usage is TRBJ2-5; tentative D call: TRBD2 (5 bases). V lost 3 bases to trimming and J lost 14 bases, with 22 bases between them. Germline values: CDR1 SEHNR, CDR2 FQNEAQ (reference sequence). CDR3 size: 14 residues. CDR3 coding DNA: TGTGCCAGCAGCTTTGGCAGAAAGGGAGAGAGCGATTACTTC. Translating gives CASSFGRKGESDYF.

On this clonotype itself: One end of the junction does not line up with germline, which may come from a read error. The chain recombines TRBV7-9 with TRBJ2-5, with 7 bases fitting TRBD2. The CDR3 extends over 14 amino acids. Germline V gene lookup returns CDR1 SEHNR and CDR2 FQNEAQ (reference sequence). CDR3 region: CATSRVSSGEDQSF. The CDR3 coding sequence is TGTGCCACCAGCAGAGTGTCCAGCGGGGAGGATCAATCTTTC.

The gene calls are TRBV7-2 and TRBJ2-7, with TRBD2 matching over 8 bases. CDR1 and CDR2 (germline): SGHTA, FQGNSA. This CDR3 contains 16 residues. Losses at the gene ends were 4 bases for V and 6 bases for J; bases not matched to a gene: 14. CDR3 loop: CASSSRSCGRTCEQYV. CDR3 DNA sequence: TGTGCCAGCAGCTCCCGGAGCTGCGGGAGGACCTGCGAGCAGTACGTC.

V gene TRBV5-5 combines with J gene TRBJ2-7, with D perhaps matching TRBD1 (7 bases). Looked up from germline, CDR1 is SGHKS and CDR2 is YYEKEE (reference sequence). V was clipped by 2 bases and J by 1 base, with 22 bases between them. The CDR3 covers 18 residues. CDR3 coding DNA: TGTGCCAGCAGCTTTCACAGGGGCGGGACAGCCCTTTCCTACGAGCAGTACGTC. It translates to CASSFHRGGTALSYEQYV.

The chain carries TRBV7-9 and TRBJ2-7; D is perhaps TRBD1 (7 bases). This CDR3 is built from 18 residues. The V end was cut by 1 base, the J end by 2 bases, with 21 bases between. CDR1 and CDR2 from the germline V gene are SEHNR and FQNEAQ (reference sequence). CDR3 coding DNA: TGTGCCAGCAGCTTAGATCCCGGCGGGACAGCCTTTGCCTACGAGCAGTACGTC. It codes for CASSLDPGGTAFAYEQYV.